The 8 T cell receptor beta chains below were found in one sample sequenced in a study of T-cell memory formation after mild COVID-19. TCRdb processed the 5' RACE reads anew with MiXCR; each CDR3 protein has one entry. The profile shows more than 250,000 distinct CDR3 sequences, 16% of them singletons. Source material: PBMCs or a T cell subset sorted from them (not recorded which). Receptors were obtained from a man aged 18 to 35 who had mild COVID-19 (a few samples of this study predate the infection). Cell type and time point are not known.

In this sample, this clonotype turned up a few times. This rearrangement joins TRBV27 to TRBJ1-1; perhaps TRBD1 as D (6 bases). Germline V gene sequence: CDR1 MNHEY, CDR2 SMNVEV (reference sequence). The germline V and J ends were trimmed by 5 bases and 2 bases, with 12 bases remaining between them. The CDR3 has 14 residues. The CDR3 coding sequence is TGTGCCAGCAGTCCCTTACAGGGAAACACTGAAGCTTTCTTT. Its translation: CASSPLQGNTEAFF.

The table lists this clonotype with a few counts. The CDR3 DNA follows: TGTGCCAGCAGCCCCAGCGGGGGGGACGGTACGCAGTATTTT. It specifies CASSPSGGDGTQYF. The V and J genes are TRBV7-9 and TRBJ2-3; TRBD2 agrees at 10 bases. The CDR3 loop spans 14 amino acids. V shed 5 bases, J shed 8 bases, and the junction held 7 bases outside the gene matches. Looked up from germline, CDR1 is SEHNR and CDR2 is FQNEAQ (reference sequence).

The rearrangement uses TRBV10-3 and TRBJ2-5; D gene uncertain. CDR1 is ENHRY, CDR2 SYGVKD, per germline. Trimming shortened V by 6 bases and J by 2 bases, and 10 bases separated the two germline ends. There are 13 residues in the CDR3. The CDR3 here is CAIRPMGQETQYF. CDR3 in DNA: TGTGCCATCAGACCCATGGGGCAAGAGACCCAGTACTTC.

This clonotype was recorded a few times. The rearrangement uses TRBV6-5 and TRBJ2-2; possibly TRBD2 for D (7 bases). This CDR3 has 15 amino acids. With 5 bases removed from V and 6 bases from J, the gap between germline ends came to 16 bases. CDR1 MNHEY and CDR2 SVGAGI come from the germline V gene. The CDR3: CASSRKGGAAGELFF. CDR3 coding DNA: TGTGCCAGCAGTCGTAAGGGGGGGGCGGCCGGGGAGCTGTTTTTT.

A few counts support this clonotype. The V call is TRBV20-1, the J call TRBJ2-3, with D perhaps matching TRBD2 (5 bases). From germline, CDR1 is DFQATT and CDR2 SNEGSKA (reference sequence). The CDR3 has 14 residues. Trimming cost V 3 bases and J 4 bases, with 14 bases left between them. CDR3 sequence: CSARSGKRSDTQYF. CDR3 in DNA: TGCAGTGCTAGGTCTGGGAAGCGGTCAGATACGCAGTATTTT.

V and J are TRBV5-1 and TRBJ1-2; the D is unclear. V lost 1 base and J 3 bases, leaving 7 bases between the germline ends. CDR1 and CDR2 from the germline V gene are SGHRS and YFSETQ. The CDR3 length is 13 residues. The CDR3: CASSLNGDYGYTF. The CDR3, as DNA: TGCGCCAGCAGCTTGAACGGGGACTATGGCTACACCTTC.

V is TRBV5-1 and J is TRBJ1-4, with a tentative D call TRBD1 (5 bases). Trimming removed 4 bases at V and 5 bases at J, with 18 bases between. The CDR3 extends over 16 amino acids. In germline, CDR1 is SGHRS, CDR2 YFSETQ. CDR3 bases: TGCGCCAGCAGCGTCCGGGACGGCCGTCAAAATGAAAAACTGTTTTTT. This translates into CASSVRDGRQNEKLFF.

The chain recombines TRBV5-1 with TRBJ1-1; D is perhaps TRBD1 (5 bases). CDR1 and CDR2 from the germline V gene are SGHRS and YFSETQ. This CDR3 has 14 amino acids. V was cut by 4 bases and J by 9 bases, with 19 bases left in between. CDR3 in DNA: TGCGCCAGCAGCCCCACGACGGGGCAGGGTAAAGCTTTCTTT. Its protein product is CASSPTTGQGKAFF.